This T cell receptor (beta chain) was recovered during a study of shared T cell receptors in the human thymus. Measured with immunoSEQ multiplex PCR; TCRdb has only the in-frame clones, and not every one. Of about 710,000 clones in the sample, about 87% were seen once. The ends were cut back, 3 bases at V and 6 bases at J, with 9 bases in the middle. Germline-derived CDR1 and CDR2 are MDHEN and SYDVKM. The CDR3 has 12 amino acids. Another study also made use of these data, one on human thymus T cells.

The receptor was derived from a boy in the first two years of life with a congenital heart defect. V gene TRBV28 combines with J gene TRBJ2-7; TRBD1 might be the D (6 bases). The sample taken for sequencing was thymocytes. CDR3: CASSFQGLEQYF. The DNA of the CDR3 is TGTGCCAGCAGTTTTCAGGGGCTCGAGCAGTACTTC.